These T cell receptor beta chains were read from a single sample in a study of T-cell memory formation after mild COVID-19. TCRdb called the 5' RACE reads again in MiXCR, with one record for every CDR3 protein. Among under 150,000 distinct CDR3 sequences listed, roughly 20% were seen once. Sequenced material: PBMCs or a T cell subset sorted from them (not recorded which). These receptor sequences come from a man aged 18-30 years who had mild COVID-19 (a few samples of this study predate the infection). Cell type and time point are not known. CDR3s include the opening cysteine and the closing phenylalanine or tryptophan. Each record gives: V gene, J gene, clone size, D gene, CDR3 length, CDR3 protein, CDR3 DNA. D genes are given only for firm matches. Clone sizes are given selectively: once, few, many, or a class where the clone is expanded.

V gene: TRBV11-2
J gene: TRBJ2-7
clone size: few
D gene: NA
CDR3 length: 14
CDR3 protein: CASSLRGIEYEQYF
CDR3 DNA: TGTGCCAGCAGCCTGCGAGGGATAGAGTACGAGCAGTACTTC

V gene: TRBV7-9
J gene: TRBJ2-2
clone size: few
D gene: NA
CDR3 length: 13
CDR3 protein: CASSLPVTGELFF
CDR3 DNA: TGTGCCAGCAGCCTTCCTGTCACCGGGGAGCTGTTTTTT

V gene: TRBV6-5
J gene: TRBJ1-1
clone size: few
D gene: NA
CDR3 length: 17
CDR3 protein: CASTGPGTRERDTEAFF
CDR3 DNA: TGTGCCAGCACCGGGCCCGGAACTAGGGAAAGGGACACTGAAGCTTTCTTT

V gene: TRBV10-3
J gene: TRBJ1-2
clone size: NA
D gene: NA
CDR3 length: 14
CDR3 protein: CAISEAGFLYGYTF
CDR3 DNA: TGTGCCATCAGCGAAGCGGGATTTCTTTATGGCTACACCTTC

V gene: TRBV7-2
J gene: TRBJ2-4
clone size: once
D gene: NA
CDR3 length: 15
CDR3 protein: CASSLGARAGHIQYF
CDR3 DNA: TGTGCCAGCAGCTTAGGGGCTCGGGCAGGGCACATTCAGTACTTC

V gene: TRBV5-1
J gene: TRBJ1-4
clone size: NA
D gene: NA
CDR3 length: 16
CDR3 protein: CASTPQVAPTNEKLFF
CDR3 DNA: TGCGCCAGCACCCCGCAGGTTGCTCCAACTAATGAAAAACTGTTTTTT

V gene: TRBV25-1
J gene: TRBJ1-1
clone size: NA
D gene: NA
CDR3 length: 17
CDR3 protein: CASSAAPRQDMNTEAFF
CDR3 DNA: TGTGCCAGCAGTGCTGCCCCGCGCCAGGACATGAACACTGAAGCTTTCTTT

V gene: TRBV12-3/TRBV12-4
J gene: TRBJ1-2
clone size: NA
D gene: NA
CDR3 length: 14
CDR3 protein: CASSLRTEDYGYTF
CDR3 DNA: TGTGCCAGCAGTTTGAGGACAGAAGACTATGGCTACACCTTC

V gene: TRBV4-2
J gene: TRBJ1-2
clone size: NA
D gene: NA
CDR3 length: 14
CDR3 protein: CASSQGEQQYGYTF
CDR3 DNA: TGTGCCAGCAGCCAGGGGGAGCAACAATATGGCTACACCTTC

V gene: TRBV6-5
J gene: TRBJ2-2
clone size: NA
D gene: NA
CDR3 length: 14
CDR3 protein: CASSKTGYTGELFF
CDR3 DNA: TGTGCCAGCAGTAAGACAGGATACACCGGGGAGCTGTTTTTT

V gene: TRBV12-3/TRBV12-4
J gene: TRBJ1-5
clone size: NA
D gene: NA
CDR3 length: 15
CDR3 protein: CASSSSMGSNQPQHF
CDR3 DNA: TGTGCCAGCAGTTCTAGCATGGGTAGCAATCAGCCCCAGCATTTT

V gene: TRBV7-6
J gene: TRBJ2-1
clone size: NA
D gene: TRBD2
CDR3 length: 16
CDR3 protein: CASSLRGGAWNNEQFF
CDR3 DNA: TGTGCCAGCAGCTTACGCGGGGGGGCTTGGAACAATGAGCAGTTCTTC

V gene: TRBV7-9
J gene: TRBJ1-5
clone size: NA
D gene: TRBD1
CDR3 length: 14
CDR3 protein: CASSLGQGIQPQHF
CDR3 DNA: TGTGCCAGCAGCTTAGGACAGGGGATTCAGCCCCAGCATTTT

V gene: TRBV12-3/TRBV12-4
J gene: TRBJ2-5
clone size: few
D gene: TRBD1
CDR3 length: 14
CDR3 protein: CASKPWTGGETQYF
CDR3 DNA: TGTGCCAGCAAGCCCTGGACAGGGGGGGAGACCCAGTACTTC

V gene: TRBV29-1
J gene: TRBJ1-4
clone size: NA
D gene: TRBD1
CDR3 length: 12
CDR3 protein: CSVGQGNEKLFF
CDR3 DNA: TGCAGCGTGGGACAGGGTAACGAAAAACTGTTTTTT

V gene: TRBV7-9
J gene: TRBJ1-1
clone size: few
D gene: NA
CDR3 length: 14
CDR3 protein: CASSPLGANTEAFF
CDR3 DNA: TGTGCCAGCAGCCCCTTGGGCGCGAACACTGAAGCTTTCTTT

V gene: TRBV12-3/TRBV12-4
J gene: TRBJ2-2
clone size: NA
D gene: NA
CDR3 length: 15
CDR3 protein: CASSQSVSTTGELFF
CDR3 DNA: TGTGCCAGCAGTCAATCGGTATCTACCACCGGGGAGCTGTTTTTT